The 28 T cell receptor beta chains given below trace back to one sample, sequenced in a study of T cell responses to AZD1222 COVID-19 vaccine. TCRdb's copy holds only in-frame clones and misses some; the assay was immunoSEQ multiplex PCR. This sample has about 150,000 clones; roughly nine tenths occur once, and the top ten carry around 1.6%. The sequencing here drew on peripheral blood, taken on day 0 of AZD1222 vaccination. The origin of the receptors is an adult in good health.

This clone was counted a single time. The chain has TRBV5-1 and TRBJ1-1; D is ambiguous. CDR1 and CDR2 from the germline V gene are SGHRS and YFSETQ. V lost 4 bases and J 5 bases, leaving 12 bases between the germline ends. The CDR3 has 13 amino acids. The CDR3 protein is CASSTGVQTEAFF. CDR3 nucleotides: TGCGCCAGCAGCACTGGGGTTCAGACTGAAGCTTTCTTT.

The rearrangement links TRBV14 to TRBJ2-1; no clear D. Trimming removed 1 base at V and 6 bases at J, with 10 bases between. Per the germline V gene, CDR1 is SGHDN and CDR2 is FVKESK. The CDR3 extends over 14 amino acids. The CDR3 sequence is CASSQVVSSNEQFF. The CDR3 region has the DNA TGTGCCAGCAGCCAAGTAGTGTCGTCCAATGAGCAGTTCTTC.

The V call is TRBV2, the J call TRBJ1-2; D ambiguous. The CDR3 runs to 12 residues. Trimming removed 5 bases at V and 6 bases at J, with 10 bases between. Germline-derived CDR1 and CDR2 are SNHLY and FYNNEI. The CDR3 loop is CASSLVTNGYTF. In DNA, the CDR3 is TGTGCCAGCAGTTTGGTGACAAATGGCTACACCTTC.

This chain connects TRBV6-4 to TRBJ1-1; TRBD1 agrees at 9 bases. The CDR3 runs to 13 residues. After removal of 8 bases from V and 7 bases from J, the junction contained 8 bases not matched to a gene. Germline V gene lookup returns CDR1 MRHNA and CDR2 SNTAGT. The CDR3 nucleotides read TGTGCCAGCCCAGAGACAGGGGGTCTTGAAGCTTTCTTT. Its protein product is CASPETGGLEAFF.

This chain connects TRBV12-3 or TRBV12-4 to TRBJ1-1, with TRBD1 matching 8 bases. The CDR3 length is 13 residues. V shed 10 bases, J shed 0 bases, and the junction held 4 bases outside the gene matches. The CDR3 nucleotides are TGTGCCATTAACAGGGGGGTGAACACTGAAGCTTTCTTT. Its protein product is CAINRGVNTEAFF.

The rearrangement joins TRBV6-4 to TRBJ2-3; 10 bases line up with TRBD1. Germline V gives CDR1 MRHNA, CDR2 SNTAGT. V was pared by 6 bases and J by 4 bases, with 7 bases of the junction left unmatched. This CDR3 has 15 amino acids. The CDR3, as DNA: TGTGCCAGCAGAAAAGGGACAGGGGAAGCAGATACGCAGTATTTT. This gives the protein CASRKGTGEADTQYF.

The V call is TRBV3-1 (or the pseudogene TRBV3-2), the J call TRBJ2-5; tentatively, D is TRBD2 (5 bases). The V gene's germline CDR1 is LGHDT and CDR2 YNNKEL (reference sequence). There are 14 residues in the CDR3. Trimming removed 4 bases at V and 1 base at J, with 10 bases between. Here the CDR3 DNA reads TGTGCCAGCAGCCCCTCCCGGGGCCAAGAGACCCAGTACTTC. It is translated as CASSPSRGQETQYF.

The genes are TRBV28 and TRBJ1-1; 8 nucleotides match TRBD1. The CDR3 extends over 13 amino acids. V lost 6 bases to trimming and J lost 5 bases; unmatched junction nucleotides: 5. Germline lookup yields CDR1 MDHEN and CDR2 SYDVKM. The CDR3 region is CASRSDRVTEAFF. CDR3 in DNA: TGTGCCAGCAGATCGGACAGGGTGACTGAAGCTTTCTTT.

For the CDR3, the DNA is TGTGCCAGCAGCCCACCCCGGGGAGGGGAGCTGTTTTTT. It yields the protein CASSPPRGGELFF. The chain links TRBV28 to TRBJ2-2, with TRBD2 as a possible D gene (5 bases). This CDR3 region has 13 residues. Trimming stripped 6 bases from V and 8 bases from J, with 13 bases between. Germline CDR1 is MDHEN and CDR2 is SYDVKM.

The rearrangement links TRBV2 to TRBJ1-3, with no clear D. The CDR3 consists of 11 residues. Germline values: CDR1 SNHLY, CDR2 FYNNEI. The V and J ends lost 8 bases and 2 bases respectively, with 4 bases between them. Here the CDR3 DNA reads TGTGCCAGCGGTGCTGGAAACACCATATATTTT. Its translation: CASGAGNTIYF.

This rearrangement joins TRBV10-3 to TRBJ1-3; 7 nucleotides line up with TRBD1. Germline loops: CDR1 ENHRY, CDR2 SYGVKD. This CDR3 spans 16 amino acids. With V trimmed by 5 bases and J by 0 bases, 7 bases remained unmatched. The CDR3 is CAISKRQGSSGNTIYF. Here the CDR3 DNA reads TGTGCCATCAGTAAGAGACAGGGCAGCTCTGGAAACACCATATATTTT.

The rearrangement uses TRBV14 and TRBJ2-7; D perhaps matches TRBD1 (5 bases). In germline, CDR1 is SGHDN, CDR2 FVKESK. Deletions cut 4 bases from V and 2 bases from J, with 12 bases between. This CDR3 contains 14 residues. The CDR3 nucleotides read TGTGCCAGCAGCCGAAGGGCAGGGACCTACGAGCAGTACTTC. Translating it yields CASSRRAGTYEQYF.

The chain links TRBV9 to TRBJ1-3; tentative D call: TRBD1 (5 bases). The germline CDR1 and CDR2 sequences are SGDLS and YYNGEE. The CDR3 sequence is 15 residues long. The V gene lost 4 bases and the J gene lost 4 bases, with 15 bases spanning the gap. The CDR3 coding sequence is TGTGCCAGCAGCCCGACCAGGGTCTTAGGAAACACCATATATTTT. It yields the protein CASSPTRVLGNTIYF.

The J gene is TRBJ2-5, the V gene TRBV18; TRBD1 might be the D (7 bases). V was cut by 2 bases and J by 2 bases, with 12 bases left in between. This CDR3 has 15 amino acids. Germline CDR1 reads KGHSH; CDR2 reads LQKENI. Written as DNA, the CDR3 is TGTGCCAGCTCACCAGTGACAGGGAGGCAAGAGACCCAGTACTTC. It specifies CASSPVTGRQETQYF.

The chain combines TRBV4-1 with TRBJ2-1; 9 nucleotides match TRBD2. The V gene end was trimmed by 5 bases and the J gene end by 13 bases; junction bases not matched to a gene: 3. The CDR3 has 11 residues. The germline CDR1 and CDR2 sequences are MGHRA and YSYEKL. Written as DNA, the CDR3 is TGCGCCAGCAGCATGGGACTAGCCCAGTTCTTC. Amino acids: CASSMGLAQFF.

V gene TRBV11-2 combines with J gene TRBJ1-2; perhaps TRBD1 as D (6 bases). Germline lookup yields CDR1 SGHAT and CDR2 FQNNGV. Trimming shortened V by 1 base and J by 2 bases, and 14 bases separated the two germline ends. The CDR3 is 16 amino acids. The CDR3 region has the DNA TGTGCCAGCAGCTTAGTACGGACAGAGAAAAACTATGGCTACACCTTC. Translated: CASSLVRTEKNYGYTF.

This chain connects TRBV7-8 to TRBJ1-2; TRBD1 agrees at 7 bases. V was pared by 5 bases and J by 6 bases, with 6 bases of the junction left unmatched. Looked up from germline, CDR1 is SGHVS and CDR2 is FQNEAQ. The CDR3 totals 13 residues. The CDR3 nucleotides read TGTGCCAGCAGCCAACAGGGGATCGATGGCTACACCTTC. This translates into CASSQQGIDGYTF.

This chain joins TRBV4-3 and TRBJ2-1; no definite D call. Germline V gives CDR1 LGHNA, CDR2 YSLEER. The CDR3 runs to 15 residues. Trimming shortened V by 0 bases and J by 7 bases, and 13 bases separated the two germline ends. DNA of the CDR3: TGCGCCAGCAGCCAAGAGTCGGAGTTCAGGAATGAGCAGTTCTTC. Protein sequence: CASSQESEFRNEQFF.

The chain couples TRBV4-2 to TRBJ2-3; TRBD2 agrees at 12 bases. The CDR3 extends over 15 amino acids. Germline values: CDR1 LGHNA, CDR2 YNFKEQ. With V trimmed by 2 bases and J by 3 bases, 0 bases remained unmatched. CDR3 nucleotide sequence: TGTGCCAGCAGCCAACTAGCGGGGGGGACAGATACGCAGTATTTT. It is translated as CASSQLAGGTDTQYF.

CDR3 DNA sequence: TGTGCCAGCAGCCCCGACAGCACAGATACGCAGTATTTT. Residues: CASSPDSTDTQYF. This chain connects TRBV12-3 or TRBV12-4 to TRBJ2-3; the D is unclear. The CDR3 is made up of 13 amino acids. Trimming removed 6 bases from V and 0 bases from J, with 7 bases in between.

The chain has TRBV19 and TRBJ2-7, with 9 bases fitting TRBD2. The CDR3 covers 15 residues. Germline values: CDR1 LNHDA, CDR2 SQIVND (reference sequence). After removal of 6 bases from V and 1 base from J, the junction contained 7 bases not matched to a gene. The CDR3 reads CASRQQAGGSYEQYF. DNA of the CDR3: TGTGCCAGTAGACAACAAGCGGGGGGATCCTACGAGCAGTACTTC.

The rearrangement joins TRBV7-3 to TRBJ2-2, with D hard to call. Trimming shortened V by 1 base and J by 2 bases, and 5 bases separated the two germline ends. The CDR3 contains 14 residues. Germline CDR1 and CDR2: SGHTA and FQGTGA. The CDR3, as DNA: TGTGCCAGCAGCTTAATACGAAACACCGGGGAGCTGTTTTTT. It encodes CASSLIRNTGELFF.

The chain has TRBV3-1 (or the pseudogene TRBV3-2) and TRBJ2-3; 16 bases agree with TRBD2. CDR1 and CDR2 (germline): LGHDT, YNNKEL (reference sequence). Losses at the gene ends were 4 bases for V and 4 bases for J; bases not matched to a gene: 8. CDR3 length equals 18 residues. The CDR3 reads CASSRAAGTSGRADTQYF. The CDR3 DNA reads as TGTGCCAGCAGCCGAGCAGCCGGGACTAGCGGGAGGGCAGATACGCAGTATTTT.

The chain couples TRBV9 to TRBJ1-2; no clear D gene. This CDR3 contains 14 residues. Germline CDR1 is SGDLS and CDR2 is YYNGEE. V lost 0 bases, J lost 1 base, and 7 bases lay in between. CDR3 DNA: TGTGCCAGCAGCGTAGATATAGGTAACTATGGCTACACCTTC. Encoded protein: CASSVDIGNYGYTF.

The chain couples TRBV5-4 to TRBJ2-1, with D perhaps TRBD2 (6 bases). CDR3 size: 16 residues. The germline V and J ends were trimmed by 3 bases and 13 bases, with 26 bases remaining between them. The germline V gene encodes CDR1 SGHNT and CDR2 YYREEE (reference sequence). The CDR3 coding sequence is TGTGCCAGCAGCTCGGCCCTCCCGGCGGGGTCCTCTCTCCAGTTCTTC. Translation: CASSSALPAGSSLQFF.

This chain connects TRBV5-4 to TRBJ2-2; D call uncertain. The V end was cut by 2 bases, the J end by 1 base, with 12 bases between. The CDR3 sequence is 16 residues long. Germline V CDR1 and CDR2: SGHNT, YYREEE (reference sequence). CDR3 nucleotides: TGTGCCAGCAGCTTCAGGCTTCTCATGAACACCGGGGAGCTGTTTTTT. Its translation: CASSFRLLMNTGELFF.

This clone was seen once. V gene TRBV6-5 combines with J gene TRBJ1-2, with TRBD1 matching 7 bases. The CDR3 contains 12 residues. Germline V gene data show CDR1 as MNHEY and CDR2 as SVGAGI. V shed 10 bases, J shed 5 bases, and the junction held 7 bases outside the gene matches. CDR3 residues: CAIRQGNYGYTF. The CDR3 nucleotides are TGTGCCATACGACAGGGCAATTATGGCTACACCTTC.

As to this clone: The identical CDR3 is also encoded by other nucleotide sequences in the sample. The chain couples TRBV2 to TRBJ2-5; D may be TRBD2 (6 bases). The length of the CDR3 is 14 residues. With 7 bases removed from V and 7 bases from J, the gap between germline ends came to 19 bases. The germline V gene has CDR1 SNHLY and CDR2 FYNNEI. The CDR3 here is CASTQTGAGGTQYF. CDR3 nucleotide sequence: TGTGCCAGCACTCAGACCGGGGCCGGGGGGACCCAGTACTTC.